The source of this T cell receptor beta chain is a study of persistence of HIV-infected CD4 T cells. On this clone: What it recognizes is unknown.

The stimulus was an HIV-1 Gag 15-mer peptide pool, about 1 ug/peptide/mL. Sorted nonresponding memory CD4+ T cells were CD40L-negative, CD69-negative, CD45RO-high. The libraries were made with immunoSEQ version 4 in survey mode. TCRdb's table, derived via immunoSEQ multiplex PCR, lists solely in-frame clones and lacks some. The sample lists about 40,000 clones, about four fifths occurring once. The length of the CDR3 is 12 residues. The germline V gene has CDR1 MNHEY and CDR2 SVGAGI. V was clipped by 8 bases and J by 2 bases, with 9 bases between them. This sequence originates from an adult man with HIV who was CMV-seropositive. The chain recombines TRBV6-5 with TRBJ1-2, with no clear D. The source was CD4+ T cells sorted from PBMCs after roughly 18-hour stimulation, collected from a patient who received antiretroviral therapy. Here the CDR3 DNA reads TGTGCCAGCCCCGGGCAGAACTATGGCTACACCTTC. It encodes CASPGQNYGYTF.